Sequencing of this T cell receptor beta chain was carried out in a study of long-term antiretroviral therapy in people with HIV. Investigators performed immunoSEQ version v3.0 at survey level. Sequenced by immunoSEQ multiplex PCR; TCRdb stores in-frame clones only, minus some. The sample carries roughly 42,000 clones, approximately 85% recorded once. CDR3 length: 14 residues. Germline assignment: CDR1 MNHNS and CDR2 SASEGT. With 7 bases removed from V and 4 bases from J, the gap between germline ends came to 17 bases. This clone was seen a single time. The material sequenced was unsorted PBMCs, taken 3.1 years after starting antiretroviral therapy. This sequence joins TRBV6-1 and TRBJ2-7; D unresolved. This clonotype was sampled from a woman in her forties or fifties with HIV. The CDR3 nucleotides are TGTGCCAGCATTGGTTTGGGGTCAAGGTACGAGCAGTACTTC. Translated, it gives CASIGLGSRYEQYF.